These 32 T cell receptor beta chains originate from one sample sequenced in a study of CD8 T cells in ankylosing spondylitis. Points from the study as a whole: The study identified a TCR beta motif of eight highly homologous variants that appeared characteristic of ankylosing spondylitis blood.

Antigens for these TCRs are unknown. TCRdb re-called the 5' RACE reads with MiXCR, one entry per CDR3 protein. This sample has more than 650,000 distinct CDR3 sequences; 12% occur once, and the top ten carry 0.51%. Sequencing was carried out using blood, either unsorted or a sorted T cell fraction (not recorded which). Every receptor here comes from a male donor with ankylosing spondylitis.

At least ten counts were recorded for this clonotype. CDR3 amino acids: CASSLALGESYGYTF. The CDR3 nucleotides read TGCGCCAGCAGCTTGGCCTTAGGGGAATCCTATGGCTACACCTTC. The rearrangement links TRBV5-1 to TRBJ1-2; a weak D match, TRBD1 (5 bases). The CDR3 is 15 amino acids. Germline CDR1 SGHRS, CDR2 YFSETQ. The ends were cut back, 0 bases at V and 4 bases at J, with 13 bases in the middle.

This clonotype appeared many times. V gene TRBV7-2 combines with J gene TRBJ2-7; D unresolved. This CDR3 has 13 amino acids. V shed 4 bases and J shed 0 bases, with 7 bases lying between them. The germline V gene encodes CDR1 SGHTA and CDR2 FQGNSA. The DNA of the CDR3 is TGTGCCAGCAGCTGGTCCAGCTCCTACGAGCAGTACTTC. This sequence encodes CASSWSSSYEQYF. Full variable domain (remainder filled in from reference TRBV7-2 and TRBJ2-7): GAGVSQSPSNKVTEKGKDVELRCDPISGHTALYWYRQSLGQGLEFLIYFQGNSAPDKSGLPSDRFSAERTGGSVSTLTIQRTQQEDSAVYLCASSWSSSYEQYFGPGTRLTVT.

This clonotype was counted ten times or more. The gene calls are TRBV20-1 and TRBJ2-4; D remains ambiguous. Trimming took 4 bases from V and 9 from J, leaving 13 bases between them. The CDR3 is 12 residues long. Germline V gene data show CDR1 as DFQATT and CDR2 as SNEGSKA (reference sequence). CDR3 sequence: CSAIDGVGIQYF. DNA of the CDR3: TGCAGTGCTATCGACGGCGTAGGCATTCAGTACTTC.

The table lists this clonotype with many counts. The chain uses TRBV20-1 and TRBJ2-3; D is uncertain. CDR3 length: 12 residues. Trimming removed 7 bases at V and 6 bases at J, with 14 bases between. Per the germline V gene, CDR1 is DFQATT and CDR2 is SNEGSKA (reference sequence). The chain's CDR3 is CSGSLGTDTQYF. CDR3 sequence (DNA): TGCAGTGGTTCTCTAGGTACCGATACGCAGTATTTT.

A few counts support this clonotype. The rearrangement uses TRBV20-1 and TRBJ1-2; D call uncertain. Trimming shortened V by 1 base and J by 4 bases, and 13 bases separated the two germline ends. Germline lookup yields CDR1 DFQATT and CDR2 SNEGSKA (reference sequence). The CDR3 totals 14 residues. Here the CDR3 reads CSARVAEATYGYTF. CDR3 sequence (DNA): TGCAGTGCTAGAGTCGCGGAGGCGACCTATGGCTACACCTTC.

The CDR3 reads CASSSPGLAELRLFF. CDR3 DNA: TGTGCCAGCAGCTCTCCGGGACTAGCGGAGTTGAGGCTGTTTTTT. The chain couples TRBV7-9 to TRBJ2-2, with 11 bases identical to TRBD2. Per the germline V gene, CDR1 is SEHNR and CDR2 is FQNEAQ (reference sequence). V trimming: 4 bases; J trimming: 13 bases; junction bases outside the gene matches: 11. This CDR3 has 15 amino acids.

This clonotype was found a few times. J is TRBJ1-1 and V is TRBV28; TRBD1 matches at 8 bases. The CDR3 is made up of 14 amino acids. V lost 4 bases, J lost 8 bases, and 9 bases stayed unmatched. CDR1 and CDR2 from the germline V gene are MDHEN and SYDVKM. The CDR3 bases are TGTGCCAGCAGTTCCTTCTACAGGGGGGCGGAAGCTTTCTTT. Amino acid sequence: CASSSFYRGAEAFF. The full variable domain, completed using reference TRBV28 and TRBJ1-1, is DVKVTQSSRYLVKRTGEKVFLECVQDMDHENMFWYRQDPGLGLRLIYFSYDVKMKEKGDIPEGYSVSREKKERFSLILESASTNQTSMYLCASSSFYRGAEAFFGQGTRLTVV.

The gene calls are TRBV6-5 and TRBJ1-4; TRBD1 agrees at 9 bases. The CDR3 is made up of 18 amino acids. Germline CDR1 reads MNHEY; CDR2 reads SVGAGI. The V gene end was trimmed by 2 bases and the J gene end by 0 bases; junction bases not matched to a gene: 7. CDR3 nucleotides: TGTGCCAGCAGTTACCGGGACAGGGACCCTGCAACTAATGAAAAACTGTTTTTT. Encoded protein: CASSYRDRDPATNEKLFF.

The sample holds many counts of this clonotype. This rearrangement joins TRBV7-6 to TRBJ2-5, with 14 nucleotides matching TRBD2. The CDR3 is 17 amino acids. Losses at the gene ends were 1 base for V and 0 bases for J; bases not matched to a gene: 1. Germline lookup yields CDR1 SGHVS and CDR2 FNYEAQ. The CDR3: CASSLGLAGGYQETQYF. Here the CDR3 DNA reads TGTGCCAGCAGCTTAGGACTAGCGGGAGGGTACCAAGAGACCCAGTACTTC.

The V gene is TRBV28, the J gene TRBJ1-6; tentative D call: TRBD1 (6 bases). Germline assignment: CDR1 MDHEN and CDR2 SYDVKM. This CDR3 is built from 14 residues. Trimming took 6 bases from V and 8 from J, leaving 14 bases between them. CDR3 protein: CASSEGGYDSPLHF. CDR3 bases: TGTGCCAGCAGCGAGGGGGGATACGATTCACCCCTCCACTTT.

Comments on this clonotype: The junction differs from germline at one of its ends, possibly a read error. The rearrangement uses TRBV7-7 and TRBJ2-5; 9 nucleotides agree with TRBD1. This CDR3 spans 14 amino acids. Germline CDR1 is SSHAT and CDR2 is FNYEAQ (reference sequence). CDR3 sequence: CASSLQGAGGTQYF. As DNA, the CDR3 is TGTGCTAGCAGCTTACAGGGGGCCGGCGGGACCCAGTACTTC.

Only a few counts were recorded for this clonotype. The chain is built from TRBV10-3 and TRBJ2-1; D not resolved. This CDR3 contains 11 residues. Per the germline V gene, CDR1 is ENHRY and CDR2 is SYGVKD. V gave up 6 bases and J gave up 4 bases, with 4 bases separating them. The DNA of the CDR3 is TGTGCCATCAGGGAATACAATGAGCAGTTCTTC. Protein sequence: CAIREYNEQFF.

The chain carries TRBV20-1 and TRBJ2-4; D is undetermined. CDR1 and CDR2 (germline): DFQATT, SNEGSKA (reference sequence). The CDR3 consists of 12 residues. The V end was cut by 3 bases, the J end by 8 bases, with 11 bases between. The CDR3 protein is CSASVEQHIQYF. The CDR3 DNA sequence: TGCAGTGCTAGTGTGGAACAACACATTCAGTACTTC.

This clonotype turned up a few times. The rearrangement joins TRBV7-9 to TRBJ1-2; the D gene is possibly TRBD1 (6 bases). Trimming shortened V by 3 bases and J by 5 bases, and 16 bases separated the two germline ends. The CDR3 loop spans 15 amino acids. Germline CDR1 reads SEHNR; CDR2 reads FQNEAQ (reference sequence). The CDR3 is CASSFPRTDPYGYTF. The CDR3 nucleotides read TGTGCCAGCAGCTTTCCTCGGACAGACCCTTATGGCTACACCTTC.

This clonotype has more than one count but fewer than ten. The chain combines TRBV20-1 with TRBJ2-7; TRBD2 matches 8 bases. The CDR3 has 15 residues. From germline, CDR1 is DFQATT and CDR2 SNEGSKA (reference sequence). J gave up 0 bases and V 4 bases, and 8 bases lay outside the gene matches. CDR3 coding DNA: TGCAGTGCTACCAGGGCTAGCGGGCTCTCCTACGAGCAGTACTTC. As protein: CSATRASGLSYEQYF.

The chain couples TRBV6-5 to TRBJ1-1; the D is unclear. This CDR3 is 13 amino acids long. CDR1 MNHEY and CDR2 SVGAGI come from the germline V gene. The V gene lost 4 bases and the J gene lost 3 bases, with 9 bases spanning the gap. As DNA, the CDR3 is TGTGCCAGCAGTTCTGATTGGGACACTGAAGCTTTCTTT. It specifies CASSSDWDTEAFF.

V usage is TRBV29-1 and J usage is TRBJ1-3; D remains unclear. CDR1 SQVTM and CDR2 ANQGSEA come from the germline V gene. This CDR3 has 13 residues. V lost 7 bases and J 2 bases, leaving 12 bases between the germline ends. CDR3 in amino acids: CSGLRGTGNTIYF. CDR3 DNA sequence: TGCAGCGGACTACGGGGTACTGGAAACACCATATATTTT.

This clonotype was recorded many times. The V and J genes are TRBV27 and TRBJ2-5; no reliable D call. Trimming cost V 5 bases and J 0 bases, with 7 bases left between them. The CDR3 length is 13 residues. Germline-derived CDR1 and CDR2 are MNHEY and SMNVEV (reference sequence). The CDR3 nucleotides are TGTGCCAGCAGTCCTTCGTACCAAGAGACCCAGTACTTC. Translation gives CASSPSYQETQYF.

This clonotype has a handful of counts. The chain recombines TRBV20-1 with TRBJ2-7; the D gene is possibly TRBD1 (5 bases). Germline assignment: CDR1 DFQATT and CDR2 SNEGSKA (reference sequence). The CDR3 is made up of 14 amino acids. The V end lost 4 bases, the J end lost 4 bases, and 17 bases lay between the germline ends. The CDR3 region is CSAISTGKGYEQYF. CDR3 DNA sequence: TGCAGTGCTATTTCTACAGGAAAAGGGTACGAGCAGTACTTC.

This sequence joins TRBV6-1 and TRBJ1-1, with D possibly TRBD1 on 6 matching bases. Germline-derived CDR1 and CDR2 are MNHNS and SASEGT. This CDR3 spans 17 amino acids. The germline V and J ends were trimmed by 7 bases and 4 bases, with 25 bases remaining between them. CDR3 bases: TGTGCCAGCAAAAGGTGGGAGGGGGAGCAAGGGGGCACTGAAGCTTTCTTT. Translating it yields CASKRWEGEQGGTEAFF.

The rearrangement uses TRBV5-1 and TRBJ1-1; maybe TRBD1 (5 bases). The CDR3 loop spans 17 amino acids. The V and J ends lost 1 base and 0 bases respectively, with 16 bases between them. Germline CDR1 and CDR2: SGHRS and YFSETQ. In DNA form, the CDR3 reads TGCGCCAGCAGCTTGTTTCCAGGGCCAGGCTTGAACACTGAAGCTTTCTTT. Protein sequence: CASSLFPGPGLNTEAFF. Combining the CDR3 with reference TRBV5-1 and TRBJ1-1 gives the whole variable domain KAGVTQTPRYLIKTRGQQVTLSCSPISGHRSVSWYQQTPGQGLQFLFEYFSETQRNKGNFPGRFSGRQFSNSRSEMNVSTLELGDSALYLCASSLFPGPGLNTEAFFGQGTRLTVV.

This clonotype was recorded a few times. The CDR3 loop reads CASSFSAMNTEAFF. CDR3 nucleotides: TGTGCCAGCAGCTTCTCAGCCATGAACACTGAAGCTTTCTTT. The genes are TRBV7-9 and TRBJ1-1, with unresolved D. The germline CDR1 and CDR2 sequences are SEHNR and FQNEAQ (reference sequence). The CDR3 is 14 amino acids. V was clipped by 3 bases and J by 0 bases, with 8 bases between them.

This clonotype has only a few counts. This rearrangement joins TRBV19 to TRBJ2-2; TRBD2 agrees at 11 bases. Unmatched junction bases numbered 10, after V lost 9 bases and J lost 4 bases. CDR1 and CDR2 (germline): LNHDA, SQIVND (reference sequence). The CDR3 is 16 amino acids. The CDR3 sequence is CASLRTSGRTTGELFF. The CDR3 coding sequence is TGTGCCAGCCTACGGACTAGCGGGCGCACCACCGGGGAGCTGTTTTTT.

The sample holds a few counts of this clonotype. The rearrangement joins TRBV7-2 to TRBJ2-1; D call uncertain. Trimming left V 4 bases short and J 10 bases short, with 17 bases between. Per germline, CDR1 SGHTA and CDR2 FQGNSA. The length of the CDR3 is 14 residues. The CDR3 loop is CASSSDVFLIEQFF. The CDR3 nucleotides read TGTGCCAGCAGCTCGGACGTGTTTCTGATCGAGCAGTTCTTC.

With respect to this clonotype: This may come from a read error, since a much larger clone is one base off. The chain carries TRBV20-1 and TRBJ1-2; 10 bases align to TRBD1. In germline, CDR1 is DFQATT, CDR2 SNEGSKA (reference sequence). The CDR3 length is 16 residues. CDR3 in amino acids: CGARRQGAPSLYGYTF. The DNA of the CDR3 is TGCGGTGCTAGACGACAGGGGGCCCCCTCTCTCTATGGCTACACCTTC.

The J gene is TRBJ2-2, the V gene TRBV28; 8 nucleotides agree with TRBD2. CDR3 size: 13 residues. The ends lost 11 bases at V and 1 base at J; junction bases unmatched: 3. Looked up from germline, CDR1 is MDHEN and CDR2 is SYDVKM. This CDR3 reads CACREGNTGELFF. CDR3 bases: TGTGCCTGTCGGGAGGGGAACACCGGGGAGCTGTTTTTT.

The chain links TRBV20-1 to TRBJ2-1, with 11 bases lining up with TRBD2. From germline, CDR1 is DFQATT and CDR2 SNEGSKA (reference sequence). This CDR3 has 15 amino acids. The V segment lost 3 bases and the J segment 4 bases; nucleotides outside the gene matches: 5. The CDR3: CSASSTSGTYNEQFF. DNA for the CDR3: TGCAGTGCTAGTTCGACTAGCGGGACGTACAATGAGCAGTTCTTC.

This sequence joins TRBV28 and TRBJ1-4, with D unclear. Germline values: CDR1 MDHEN, CDR2 SYDVKM. The CDR3 runs to 11 residues. Trimming pared 5 bases from V and 8 bases from J, leaving 6 bases between. The CDR3 reads CASSTWEKLFF. CDR3 coding DNA: TGTGCCAGCAGTACCTGGGAAAAACTGTTTTTT.

This clonotype showed up just a few times. The chain uses TRBV4-3 and TRBJ1-2, with TRBD1 as a possible D gene (5 bases). Germline values: CDR1 LGHNA, CDR2 YSLEER. The CDR3 has 16 residues. V lost 4 bases to trimming and J lost 4 bases, with 19 bases between them. CDR3 coding DNA: TGCGCCAGCAGCCGCATGGGAGGGGTCTCTTTCTATGGCTACACCTTC. Residues: CASSRMGGVSFYGYTF.

The chain recombines TRBV10-3 with TRBJ2-5; 11 bases align to TRBD2. V lost 6 bases, J lost 2 bases, and 2 bases stayed unmatched. Germline V gene data show CDR1 as ENHRY and CDR2 as SYGVKD. There are 14 residues in the CDR3. The CDR3 here is CAISGTSGQETQYF. The CDR3 region has the DNA TGTGCCATCAGCGGGACTAGCGGACAAGAGACCCAGTACTTC.

This clonotype appeared a few times. The J gene is TRBJ1-3, the V gene TRBV12-3 or TRBV12-4; D perhaps matches TRBD1 (5 bases). Trimming left V 6 bases short and J 7 bases short, with 16 bases between. The CDR3 runs 14 residues. For the CDR3, the DNA is TGTGCCAGCAGGGGACGGGCGCAAGGGAACACCATATATTTT. Translated: CASRGRAQGNTIYF.

This clonotype turned up a few times. V and J are TRBV5-1 and TRBJ1-6; D not certain. Germline-derived CDR1 and CDR2 are SGHRS and YFSETQ. CDR3 length: 15 residues. Trimming stripped 5 bases from V and 7 bases from J, with 16 bases between. As DNA, the CDR3 is TGCGCCAGCAGGGAGAGCCCCATCGAGAATTCACCCCTCCACTTT. It yields the protein CASRESPIENSPLHF.